What follows are 13 T cell receptor beta chains derived from one specimen sequenced in a study of low-dose radiotherapy and immunotherapy resistance in tumors. First-strand cDNA relied on TRAV- and TRBV-specific primers spanning alpha and beta chains. It was with a constant-region primer and a V-primer adapter that TCRs were amplified over approximately 18 PCR cycles. TCRdb reprocessed the reads via MiXCR and lists one record per CDR3 protein. The sample carries roughly 17,000 distinct CDR3 sequences, about 71% recorded once. These receptors all stem from a human donor with advanced metastatic prostate, ovarian, gallbladder or colorectal cancer (not recorded which). This table probably holds off-target reads from a library built for another chain.

The chain uses TRBV20-1 and TRBJ2-3, with D possibly being TRBD2 (7 bases). The CDR3 has 14 residues. Germline CDR1 is DFQATT and CDR2 is SNEGSKA (reference sequence). Trimming cost V 0 bases and J 4 bases, with 11 bases left between them. The CDR3 DNA is TGCAGTGCTAGAGATCGGGGGGCAGCAGATACGCAGTATTTT. Protein sequence: CSARDRGAADTQYF.

This clonotype was observed a handful of times. This sequence joins TRBV5-1 and TRBJ2-1, with TRBD1 matching over 7 bases. Trimming at V came to 4 bases and at J to 4 bases, leaving 5 bases not matched to a gene. The CDR3 spans 14 residues. CDR1 and CDR2 from the germline V gene are SGHRS and YFSETQ. The CDR3 loop reads CASSAGTVYNEQFF. The CDR3 nucleotides read TGCGCCAGCAGCGCTGGGACAGTATACAATGAGCAGTTCTTC.

The sample holds a few counts of this clonotype. This chain connects TRBV5-1 to TRBJ2-2; 8 bases agree with TRBD1. The germline CDR1 and CDR2 sequences are SGHRS and YFSETQ. J gave up 6 bases and V 4 bases, and 2 bases lay outside the gene matches. The CDR3 is 13 amino acids. CDR3 sequence reads: CASSLDRAGELFF. CDR3 DNA sequence: TGCGCCAGCAGCCTGGACAGGGCCGGGGAGCTGTTTTTT.

In DNA form, the CDR3 reads TGCGCCAGCAGCCAGAGGACAGGGGGCCAGTACGAGCAGTACTTC. Its translation: CASSQRTGGQYEQYF. V and J are TRBV4-3 and TRBJ2-7, with 11 bases fitting TRBD1. This CDR3 has 15 amino acids. After removal of 3 bases from V and 4 bases from J, the junction contained 5 bases not matched to a gene. From germline, CDR1 is LGHNA and CDR2 YSLEER.

In this sample, this clonotype turned up a few times. The chain has TRBV4-2 and TRBJ2-1, with 7 bases identical to TRBD2. The CDR3 consists of 16 residues. Germline V gene sequence: CDR1 LGHNA, CDR2 YNFKEQ. With 0 bases clipped from V and 14 bases from J, the junction kept 16 bases outside the gene matches. The CDR3 coding sequence is TGTGCCAGCAGCCAAGATGAATCGGCTAGCGGAATTGGAGAGTTCTTC. Translated, it gives CASSQDESASGIGEFF.

This clonotype was found a few times. The chain is built from TRBV7-3 and TRBJ2-3; the D is unclear. Germline values: CDR1 SGHTA, CDR2 FQGTGA. V was cut by 5 bases and J by 2 bases, with 17 bases left in between. This CDR3 spans 16 amino acids. This CDR3 reads CASSPRYVQTTDTQYF. The CDR3 nucleotides read TGTGCCAGCAGCCCCCGTTACGTACAGACCACAGATACGCAGTATTTT. Together with reference TRBV7-3 and TRBJ2-3, the CDR3 gives the full variable domain: GAGVSQTPSNKVTEKGKYVELRCDPISGHTALYWYRQSLGQGPEFLIYFQGTGAADDSGLPNDRFFAVRPEGSVSTLKIQRTERGDSAVYLCASSPRYVQTTDTQYFGPGTRLTVL.

This chain joins TRBV10-3 and TRBJ2-5; 8 nucleotides agree with TRBD2. This CDR3 region has 12 residues. Germline V gives CDR1 ENHRY, CDR2 SYGVKD. Trimming cost V 6 bases and J 4 bases; bases outside gene matches: 1. CDR3: CAISLAGETQYF. DNA of the CDR3: TGTGCCATCAGCCTAGCGGGAGAGACCCAGTACTTC.

The CDR3 spells CASSLGGVEDTDTQYF. The DNA of the CDR3 is TGCGCCAGCAGCTTGGGTGGGGTTGAGGACACAGATACGCAGTATTTT. The V gene is TRBV5-1, the J gene TRBJ2-3, with unresolved D. The length of the CDR3 is 16 residues. The V gene's germline CDR1 is SGHRS and CDR2 YFSETQ. The ends were cut back, 0 bases at V and 2 bases at J, with 13 bases in the middle.

The chain carries TRBV6-8 and TRBJ2-5; the match to TRBD2 covers 10 bases. The CDR3 is made up of 15 amino acids. V trimming: 5 bases; J trimming: 13 bases; junction bases outside the gene matches: 16. From germline, CDR1 is MNHGY and CDR2 SAAAGT. CDR3 DNA: TGTGCCAGCAGTCAGACCGGGACTAGCGACCAAAGGGGGTACTTC. Its translation: CASSQTGTSDQRGYF.

This clonotype was recorded once. The CDR3 DNA follows: TGTGCCATCAGTGAGTCGGCGGGGGCAGATACGCAGTATTTT. This translates into CAISESAGADTQYF. The rearrangement joins TRBV10-3 to TRBJ2-3, with 7 bases fitting TRBD2. V shed 0 bases, J shed 4 bases, and the junction held 1 base outside the gene matches. This CDR3 has 14 residues. Germline CDR1 ENHRY, CDR2 SYGVKD.

J is TRBJ1-3 and V is TRBV5-1; D is unresolved. Between the trimmed V and J ends, which lost 4 bases and 1 base, there was a span of 15 bases. Per the germline V gene, CDR1 is SGHRS and CDR2 is YFSETQ. The CDR3 is 16 residues long. The CDR3 DNA reads TGCGCCAGCAGCCCCTCACTGGTCGCATCTGGAAACACCATATATTTT. Translated, it gives CASSPSLVASGNTIYF.

The chain recombines TRBV12-3 or TRBV12-4 with TRBJ1-1, with D unresolved. The CDR3 runs to 14 residues. The V and J ends lost 3 bases and 0 bases respectively, with 8 bases between them. In DNA form, the CDR3 reads TGTGCCAGCAGTTTTCTCCTTTTGAACACTGAAGCTTTCTTT. This encodes CASSFLLLNTEAFF.

This clonotype is termed large. The rearrangement links TRBV3-1 to TRBJ2-5; 11 bases are shared with TRBD1. This CDR3 contains 17 residues. CDR1 and CDR2 (germline): LGHDT, YNNKEL (reference sequence). V lost 4 bases and J lost 0; bases outside the gene matches: 7. The CDR3 spells CASSPDRGQTDQETQYF. Written as DNA, the CDR3 is TGTGCCAGCAGCCCGGACAGGGGGCAAACGGACCAAGAGACCCAGTACTTC.